The 30 T cell receptor beta chains below come from one sample, sequenced in a study of response to subunit inactivated influenza vaccine. Using its own MiXCR run on the RT-PCR reads, TCRdb lists one record per CDR3 protein. This table has around 200,000 distinct CDR3 sequences, less than 15% appearing once. These same data were also listed under a study on T cells expressing NK-cell markers. That work contributes: The cDNA for TCR beta came from 5'RACE template switching with UMIs.

The sample in question was CD8+ T cells sorted from PBMCs, obtained about 13 days after vaccination. These receptor sequences come from a man aged 45-65 years who received an inactivated influenza vaccine.

The rearrangement links TRBV10-1 to TRBJ2-3, with no clear D. Germline V CDR1 and CDR2: WNHNN, SYGVQD (reference sequence). The V gene lost 4 bases and the J gene lost 2 bases, with 7 bases spanning the gap. The CDR3 is made up of 13 amino acids. The CDR3 is CASSGVLTDTQYF. The CDR3 DNA is TGCGCCAGCAGTGGGGTCCTCACAGATACGCAGTATTTT.

This clonotype was counted only a few times. V gene TRBV6-5 combines with J gene TRBJ1-1; D uncertain. This CDR3 is 16 amino acids long. V lost 2 bases, J lost 0 bases, and 13 bases lay in between. Germline loops: CDR1 MNHEY, CDR2 SVGAGI. The CDR3 nucleotides are TGTGCCAGCAGTTACGGGAGGGCGATCATGAACACTGAAGCTTTCTTT. Protein: CASSYGRAIMNTEAFF.

This clonotype appeared many times. This chain joins TRBV29-1 and TRBJ2-1, with 8 bases identical to TRBD2. Losses at the gene ends were 6 bases for V and 10 bases for J; bases not matched to a gene: 5. The CDR3 has 11 residues. In germline, CDR1 is SQVTM, CDR2 ANQGSEA. This chain's CDR3 is CSVPPGGEQFF. The CDR3 DNA sequence: TGCAGCGTCCCCCCGGGAGGGGAGCAGTTCTTC.

This chain links TRBV27 with TRBJ2-1, with D perhaps matching TRBD2 (6 bases). The length of the CDR3 is 15 residues. V lost 2 bases, J lost 6 bases, and 14 bases lay in between. Germline V gene data show CDR1 as MNHEY and CDR2 as SMNVEV (reference sequence). Here the CDR3 reads CASSLGTSRANEQFF. In DNA, the CDR3 is TGTGCCAGCAGTTTAGGCACTAGCCGGGCCAATGAGCAGTTCTTC.

This clonotype ranks as medium-sized. J is TRBJ2-7 and V is TRBV7-8; tentative D call: TRBD2 (6 bases). This CDR3 comprises 13 residues. Per germline, CDR1 SGHVS and CDR2 FQNEAQ. The V end was cut by 5 bases, the J end by 3 bases, with 11 bases between. As DNA, the CDR3 is TGTGCCAGCAGCGCGGGACCTCTCTACGAGCAGTACTTC. This codes for CASSAGPLYEQYF.

This sequence joins TRBV7-9 and TRBJ1-5, with a weak D call TRBD1 (6 bases). The germline V and J ends were trimmed by 6 bases and 4 bases, with 10 bases remaining between them. The CDR3 sequence is 13 residues long. The germline V gene encodes CDR1 SEHNR and CDR2 FQNEAQ (reference sequence). CDR3 residues: CASRATGNQPQHF. Written as DNA, the CDR3 is TGTGCCAGCAGGGCTACAGGGAATCAGCCCCAGCATTTT.

The V gene is TRBV6-2 or TRBV6-3, the J gene TRBJ2-5; D is possibly TRBD2 (6 bases). The V gene's germline CDR1 is MNHEY and CDR2 SVGEGT. The CDR3 spans 14 residues. Trimming took off 1 base at V and 4 bases at J, with 10 bases between the two ends. The CDR3 here is CASSYYGGAETQYF. The CDR3 nucleotides are TGTGCCAGCAGTTACTATGGAGGGGCAGAGACCCAGTACTTC.

The chain is built from TRBV12-3 or TRBV12-4 and TRBJ2-1; D gene uncertain. The ends were cut back, 6 bases at V and 2 bases at J, with 11 bases in the middle. CDR3 size: 14 residues. The CDR3 DNA reads as TGTGCCAGCAGCGCCCAATCGCCCTACAATGAGCAGTTCTTC. Amino acid sequence: CASSAQSPYNEQFF.

The CDR3 region is CASSPSVNEQFF. In DNA form, the CDR3 reads TGTGCCAGCTCACCATCGGTAAATGAGCAGTTCTTC. The chain uses TRBV18 and TRBJ2-1; no clear D. Between the trimmed V and J ends, which lost 2 bases and 7 bases, there was a span of 6 bases. The CDR3 runs to 12 residues. CDR1 and CDR2 (germline): KGHSH, LQKENI.

This chain joins TRBV7-9 and TRBJ2-2; no firm D call. Germline V gives CDR1 SEHNR, CDR2 FQNEAQ (reference sequence). V dropped 5 bases and J dropped 5 bases, with 12 bases sitting between them. The CDR3 loop spans 14 amino acids. CDR3 in DNA: TGTGCCAGCAGCCCCCCATTCGGGACCGGGGAGCTGTTTTTT. Amino acid sequence: CASSPPFGTGELFF.

A few counts support this clonotype. This chain uses TRBV11-2 with TRBJ2-1, with 11 positions matching TRBD2. Per germline, CDR1 SGHAT and CDR2 FQNNGV. V shed 1 base, J shed 7 bases, and the junction held 3 bases outside the gene matches. The CDR3 consists of 15 residues. CDR3 in DNA: TGTGCCAGCAGCTTAGTAGCGGGAGGGGGGAATGAGCAGTTCTTC. Translated, it gives CASSLVAGGGNEQFF.

This clonotype has just a few counts. The chain carries TRBV15 and TRBJ2-1; TRBD2 matches 9 bases. V shed 8 bases and J 0 bases; nucleotides not matched to a gene: 8. CDR1 LNHNV and CDR2 YYDKDF come from the germline V gene (reference sequence). This CDR3 region has 16 residues. Here the CDR3 reads CATRPSGAFSYNEQFF. The CDR3 DNA is TGTGCCACCCGCCCTAGCGGGGCTTTCTCCTACAATGAGCAGTTCTTC. The full variable domain, in which reference TRBV15 and TRBJ2-1 provide the parts outside the CDR3, is DAMVIQNPRYQVTQFGKPVTLSCSQTLNHNVMYWYQQKSSQAPKLLFHYYDKDFNNEADTPDNFQSRRPNTSFCFLDIRSPGLGDTAMYLCATRPSGAFSYNEQFFGPGTRLTVL.

This clonotype has a handful of counts. This rearrangement joins TRBV11-2 to TRBJ2-7; TRBD2 might be the D (5 bases). The germline CDR1 and CDR2 sequences are SGHAT and FQNNGV. The CDR3 consists of 17 residues. V was clipped by 5 bases and J by 1 base, with 21 bases between them. The CDR3 protein is CASSPAGRRASSYEQYF. The CDR3 DNA reads TGTGCCAGCAGCCCCGCGGGTAGAAGGGCCTCTTCCTACGAGCAGTACTTC.

This clonotype occurred a few times. The rearrangement joins TRBV20-1 to TRBJ2-1; 7 positions match TRBD2. The length of the CDR3 is 15 residues. V shed 3 bases, J shed 1 base, and the junction held 6 bases outside the gene matches. CDR1 DFQATT and CDR2 SNEGSKA come from the germline V gene (reference sequence). The CDR3 bases are TGCAGTGCTAGGCTCCTAGCGGCTTCCTACAATGAGCAGTTCTTC. It yields the protein CSARLLAASYNEQFF.

The chain combines TRBV7-9 with TRBJ1-1; 7 bases are shared with TRBD1. The V segment lost 3 bases and the J segment 6 bases; nucleotides outside the gene matches: 7. The germline gives CDR1 SEHNR, CDR2 FQNEAQ (reference sequence). The CDR3 is 14 amino acids. In DNA form, the CDR3 reads TGTGCCAGCAGCTTGTTAAAGGGGGCAGCTGAAGCTTTCTTT. Translation gives CASSLLKGAAEAFF.

This clonotype was seen a handful of times. The V and J genes are TRBV7-8 and TRBJ1-5; D gene unclear. Germline CDR1 reads SGHVS; CDR2 reads FQNEAQ. The CDR3 spans 15 residues. Trimming cost V 1 base and J 7 bases, with 14 bases left between them. DNA for the CDR3: TGTGCCAGCAGCTTAGTGGCAGGACCTGGGCAGCCCCAGCATTTT. Its translation: CASSLVAGPGQPQHF.

The CDR3 sequence: CAWSGPRAFF. The CDR3 DNA follows: TGTGCCTGGAGTGGACCAAGAGCTTTCTTT. The J gene is TRBJ1-1, the V gene TRBV30; no definite D call. Trimming took off 1 base at V and 10 bases at J, with 7 bases between the two ends. The CDR3 length is 10 residues. Per the germline V gene, CDR1 is GTSNPN and CDR2 is SVGIG (reference sequence).

V is TRBV7-9 and J is TRBJ1-1; no definite D call. This CDR3 is built from 10 residues. Trimming removed 3 bases at V and 7 bases at J, with 3 bases between. Germline CDR1 and CDR2: SEHNR and FQNEAQ (reference sequence). DNA for the CDR3: TGTGCCAGCAGCTTGATTGAAGCTTTCTTT. Its protein product is CASSLIEAFF.

A few counts support this clonotype. The gene calls are TRBV18 and TRBJ2-7, with D perhaps assigned TRBD1 or TRBD2 (5 bases each). V was shortened by 2 bases and J by 4 bases, with 15 bases between the two germline ends. Germline loops: CDR1 KGHSH, CDR2 LQKENI. The length of the CDR3 is 15 residues. The CDR3 region is CASSPSAGTVYEQYF. The CDR3 DNA reads TGTGCCAGCTCACCATCGGCCGGGACGGTTTACGAGCAGTACTTC.

This clonotype was recorded at least ten times. V gene TRBV7-9 combines with J gene TRBJ1-1; no clear D gene. V lost 3 bases and J lost 1, with 9 bases in between. Germline CDR1 is SEHNR and CDR2 is FQNEAQ (reference sequence). The CDR3 consists of 14 residues. CDR3 region: CASSLGSGNTEAFF. CDR3 coding DNA: TGTGCCAGCAGCTTGGGTTCGGGGAACACTGAAGCTTTCTTT.

A few counts support this clonotype. This chain uses TRBV9 with TRBJ2-7, with a possible D match to TRBD2 (7 bases). There are 15 residues in the CDR3. Trimming removed 4 bases at V and 0 bases at J, with 14 bases between. Germline CDR1 and CDR2: SGDLS and YYNGEE. CDR3 nucleotides: TGTGCCAGCAGCCCGGGGGCTAGCGGCTCCTACGAGCAGTACTTC. This gives the protein CASSPGASGSYEQYF.

This clonotype has more than one count but fewer than ten. This chain uses TRBV30 with TRBJ2-7, with 8 bases that match TRBD1. Germline V gene lookup returns CDR1 GTSNPN and CDR2 SVGIG (reference sequence). CDR3 size: 13 residues. V lost 3 bases and J lost 5; bases outside the gene matches: 6. The CDR3 DNA reads as TGTGCCTGGAGGGACAGGGCTGGGAACGAGCAGTACTTC. Its translation: CAWRDRAGNEQYF.

This clonotype was seen a handful of times. The rearrangement joins TRBV4-2 to TRBJ2-1, with 8 bases matching TRBD2. The CDR3 runs to 16 residues. After removal of 1 base from V and 0 bases from J, the junction contained 2 bases not matched to a gene. CDR1 LGHNA and CDR2 YNFKEQ come from the germline V gene. As DNA, the CDR3 is TGTGCCAGCAGCCAAGGCGGGAGGACCTCCTACAATGAGCAGTTCTTC. It specifies CASSQGGRTSYNEQFF.

The sample holds a few counts of this clonotype. The J gene is TRBJ2-7, the V gene TRBV25-1; 7 bases are a match to TRBD1. Germline values: CDR1 MGHDK, CDR2 SYGVNS. CDR3 length equals 12 residues. The trim removed 6 bases at V and 5 bases at J, leaving 4 bases unmatched. The CDR3 nucleotides are TGTGCCAGCAGGACAGGGATCCACGAGCAGTACTTC. It specifies CASRTGIHEQYF.

In this sample, this clonotype turned up many times. V usage is TRBV15 and J usage is TRBJ1-1; D remains unclear. Looked up from germline, CDR1 is LNHNV and CDR2 is YYDKDF (reference sequence). V lost 5 bases and J lost 4, with 11 bases in between. The CDR3 runs to 13 residues. The CDR3 here is CATSRSLSTEAFF. The CDR3 DNA sequence: TGTGCCACCAGCCGGAGTTTATCCACTGAAGCTTTCTTT.

For this clonotype: A much larger clonotype is one base distant, so this may be a read error. The CDR3 loop reads CPSSYREGAEAFF. CDR3 nucleotides: TGTCCCAGCAGTTACAGGGAGGGGGCTGAAGCTTTCTTT. The rearrangement uses TRBV28 and TRBJ1-1; possible D gene TRBD1, 6 bases. The CDR3 runs 13 residues. Germline V gene data show CDR1 as MDHEN and CDR2 as SYDVKM.

This clonotype was counted many times. The CDR3 sequence: CASSQPVVETFGGLKETQYF. The CDR3 nucleotides are TGTGCCAGCAGCCAACCGGTGGTCGAAACCTTCGGGGGCCTAAAGGAGACCCAGTACTTC. The J gene is TRBJ2-5, the V gene TRBV11-1; D could derive from TRBD1 or TRBD2 (6 bases each). Per germline, CDR1 SGHAT and CDR2 FQDESV (reference sequence). Trimming pared 5 bases from V and 5 bases from J, leaving 33 bases between. The CDR3 loop spans 20 amino acids.

This chain joins TRBV29-1 and TRBJ2-5; unclear D gene. The V gene lost 1 base and the J gene lost 5 bases, with 8 bases spanning the gap. The CDR3 is made up of 12 amino acids. Germline-derived CDR1 and CDR2 are SQVTM and ANQGSEA. CDR3 amino acids: CSVEGNGETQYF. CDR3 DNA sequence: TGCAGCGTTGAAGGGAATGGGGAGACCCAGTACTTC.

This clonotype has only a few counts. V is TRBV20-1 and J is TRBJ2-1; 10 bases fit TRBD2. This CDR3 comprises 16 residues. With V trimmed by 0 bases and J by 8 bases, 10 bases remained unmatched. Germline values: CDR1 DFQATT, CDR2 SNEGSKA (reference sequence). This CDR3 reads CSARDRASGSLHEQFF. The CDR3 DNA is TGCAGTGCTAGAGATAGGGCTAGCGGGAGTCTCCATGAGCAGTTCTTC.

V and J are TRBV7-9 and TRBJ2-5; TRBD2 aligns across 12 bases. J lost 5 bases, V lost 5 bases, and 9 bases had no gene match. The CDR3 covers 16 residues. Germline assignment: CDR1 SEHNR and CDR2 FQNEAQ (reference sequence). The CDR3 coding sequence is TGTGCCAGCAGCCATCGACTAGCGGGAGAGTCGGAGACCCAGTACTTC. Its protein product is CASSHRLAGESETQYF. Supplemented by reference TRBV7-9 and TRBJ2-5, the full variable domain reads DTGVSQNPRHKITKRGQNVTFRCDPISEHNRLYWYRQTLGQGPEFLTYFQNEAQLEKSRLLSDRFSAERPKGSFSTLEIQRTEQGDSAMYLCASSHRLAGESETQYFGPGTRLLVL.